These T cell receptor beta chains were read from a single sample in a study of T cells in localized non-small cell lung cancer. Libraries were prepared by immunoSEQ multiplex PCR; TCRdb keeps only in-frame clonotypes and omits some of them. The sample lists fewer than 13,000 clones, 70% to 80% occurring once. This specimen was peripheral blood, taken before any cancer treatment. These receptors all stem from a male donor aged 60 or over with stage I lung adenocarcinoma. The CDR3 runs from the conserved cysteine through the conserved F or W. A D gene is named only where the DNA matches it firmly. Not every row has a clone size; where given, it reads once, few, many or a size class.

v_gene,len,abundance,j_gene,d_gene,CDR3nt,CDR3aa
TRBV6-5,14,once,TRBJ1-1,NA,TGTGCCAGCAGTTACGGGTGGTTGAACACTGAAGCTTTCTTT,CASSYGWLNTEAFF
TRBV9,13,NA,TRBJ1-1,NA,TGTGCCAGCAGCGAGTCCGTGCGGGATGAAGCTTTCTTT,CASSESVRDEAFF
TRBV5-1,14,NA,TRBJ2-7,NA,TGCGCCAGCAGCACCAGGGGGGGACCCTACGAGCAGTACTTC,CASSTRGGPYEQYF
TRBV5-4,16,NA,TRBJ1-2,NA,TGTGCCAGCAGCCTCGCGGGGACCATCGCCAACTATGGCTACACCTTC,CASSLAGTIANYGYTF
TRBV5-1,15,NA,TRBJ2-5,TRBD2,TGCGCCAGCAGCTACTACGGGACTACCCAAGAGACCCAGTACTTC,CASSYYGTTQETQYF
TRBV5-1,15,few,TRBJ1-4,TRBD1,TGCGCCAGCAGCCCATACAGGGGCGGTGATGAAAAACTGTTTTTT,CASSPYRGGDEKLFF
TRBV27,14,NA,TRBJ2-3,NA,TGTGCCAGCACCCACCGGGGGCGAGGAGATACGCAGTATTTT,CASTHRGRGDTQYF
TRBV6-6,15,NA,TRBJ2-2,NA,TGTGCCAGCAGGGCACACAGGGCTGGCACCGGGGAGCTGTTTTTT,CASRAHRAGTGELFF
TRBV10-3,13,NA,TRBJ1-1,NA,TGTGCCACCAGTGATGGGGGGTTCACTGAAGCTTTCTTT,CATSDGGFTEAFF
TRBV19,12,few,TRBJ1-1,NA,TGTGCCAGTAGGGTCCAAGGCACTGAAGCTTTCTTT,CASRVQGTEAFF
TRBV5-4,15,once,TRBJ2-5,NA,TGTGCCAGCAGCTCGGGACGGAGGAAACAAGAGACCCAGTACTTC,CASSSGRRKQETQYF
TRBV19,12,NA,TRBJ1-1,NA,TGTGCCAGTAGTAGGTGGAACACTGAAGCTTTCTTT,CASSRWNTEAFF
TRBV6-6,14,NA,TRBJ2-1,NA,TGTGCCAGCAGCAGCGGACGGAAATACAATGAGCAGTTCTTC,CASSSGRKYNEQFF
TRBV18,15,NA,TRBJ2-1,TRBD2,TGTGCCAGCTCACCACCGCTAGCGGGGTACAATGAGCAGTTCTTC,CASSPPLAGYNEQFF
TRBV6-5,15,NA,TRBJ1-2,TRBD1,TGTGCCAGCAGTGCACAAGGGGGCTCGGGCTATGGCTACACCTTC,CASSAQGGSGYGYTF
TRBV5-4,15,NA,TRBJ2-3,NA,TGTGCCAGCAGCTTGGTAGGGTCCCCCACAGATACGCAGTATTTT,CASSLVGSPTDTQYF
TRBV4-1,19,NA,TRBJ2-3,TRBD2,TGCGCCAGCAGCCAAGTACGTGGGCGGGGGGCCGCAGTTACAGATACGCAGTATTTT,CASSQVRGRGAAVTDTQYF
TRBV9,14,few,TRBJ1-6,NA,TGTGCCAGCAGCGTAGAGTCAGGGTATTCACCCCTCCACTTT,CASSVESGYSPLHF
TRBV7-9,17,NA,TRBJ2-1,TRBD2,TGTGCCAGCAGCTTAGGTGGGACTAGCGGGGCCTACAATGAGCAGTTCTTC,CASSLGGTSGAYNEQFF
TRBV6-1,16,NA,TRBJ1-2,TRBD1,TGTGCCAGCAGTGCCAACCGGGACAGGGTGGGCTATGGCTACACCTTC,CASSANRDRVGYGYTF
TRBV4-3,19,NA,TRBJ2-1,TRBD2,TGCGCCAGCAGCCAAGAGACTAGCGGGGGGGCCAGCTCCTACAATGAGCAGTTCTTC,CASSQETSGGASSYNEQFF
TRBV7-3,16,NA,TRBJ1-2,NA,TGTGCCAGCAGCTTAATGGGCCCGGGCACATACTATGGCTACACCTTC,CASSLMGPGTYYGYTF
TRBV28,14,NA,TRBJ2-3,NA,TGTGCCAGCAGTTTCCTACAGGGAACAGATACGCAGTATTTT,CASSFLQGTDTQYF
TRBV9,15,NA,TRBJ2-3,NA,TGTGCCAGCAGCGTAGGCGGGGCCTCCACAGATACGCAGTATTTT,CASSVGGASTDTQYF
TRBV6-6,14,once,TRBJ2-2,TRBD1,TGTGCCAGCAGTTGGACAGGGGGCCCCGGGGAGCTGTTTTTT,CASSWTGGPGELFF
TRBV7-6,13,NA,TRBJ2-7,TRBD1,TGTGCCAGCAGCTTAGGTTCACAGGGGGAGCAGTACTTC,CASSLGSQGEQYF
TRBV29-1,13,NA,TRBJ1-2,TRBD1,TGCAGCGCTCGGACAGGGGGCTCCAATGGCTACACCTTC,CSARTGGSNGYTF
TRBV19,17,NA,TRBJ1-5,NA,TGTGCCAGTAGTACCCTGAATGTGAGGAATGGCAATCAGCCCCAGCATTTT,CASSTLNVRNGNQPQHF
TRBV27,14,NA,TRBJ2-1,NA,TGTGCCAGCAGTTACCCCCCCAGACACAATGAGCAGTTCTTC,CASSYPPRHNEQFF
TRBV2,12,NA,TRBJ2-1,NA,TGTGCCAGCACCCTGCCCCGGGGAGGACAGTTCTTC,CASTLPRGGQFF
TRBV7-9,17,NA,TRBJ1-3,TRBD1,TGTGCCAGCAGCACGAGACAGGGGAGAAGCTCTGGAAACACCATATATTTT,CASSTRQGRSSGNTIYF
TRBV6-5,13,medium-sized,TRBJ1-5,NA,TGTGCCAGCAGTCCAACAGGGAATCAGCCCCAGCATTTT,CASSPTGNQPQHF
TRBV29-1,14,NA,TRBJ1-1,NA,TGCAGCGTTTCCACAGGGCGTGGGAACACTGAAGCTTTCTTT,CSVSTGRGNTEAFF
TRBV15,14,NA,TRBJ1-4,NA,TGTGCCACCAGCAACCTTGCAACTAATGAAAAACTGTTTTTT,CATSNLATNEKLFF
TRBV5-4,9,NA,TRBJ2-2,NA,TGTGCCAGCAGAAACCAGCTGTTTTTT,CASRNQLFF
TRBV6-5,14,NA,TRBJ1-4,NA,TGTGCCAGCAGAAGGGAACAGCGTAATGAAAAACTGTTTTTT,CASRREQRNEKLFF
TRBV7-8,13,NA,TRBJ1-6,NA,TGTGCCAGCAGCTTAGCGGGAGGCTCACCCCTCCACTTT,CASSLAGGSPLHF
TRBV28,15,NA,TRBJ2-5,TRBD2,TGTGCCAGCAGTTTGAGCGGGGGGAGGAAGGAGACCCAGTACTTC,CASSLSGGRKETQYF
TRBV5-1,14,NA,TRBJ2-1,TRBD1,TGCGCCAGCAGACCGACAGGGGTATCTAATGAGCAGTTCTTC,CASRPTGVSNEQFF
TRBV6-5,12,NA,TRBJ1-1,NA,TGTGCCAGCAGTCAAACCTACGGAGGAGCTTTCTTT,CASSQTYGGAFF